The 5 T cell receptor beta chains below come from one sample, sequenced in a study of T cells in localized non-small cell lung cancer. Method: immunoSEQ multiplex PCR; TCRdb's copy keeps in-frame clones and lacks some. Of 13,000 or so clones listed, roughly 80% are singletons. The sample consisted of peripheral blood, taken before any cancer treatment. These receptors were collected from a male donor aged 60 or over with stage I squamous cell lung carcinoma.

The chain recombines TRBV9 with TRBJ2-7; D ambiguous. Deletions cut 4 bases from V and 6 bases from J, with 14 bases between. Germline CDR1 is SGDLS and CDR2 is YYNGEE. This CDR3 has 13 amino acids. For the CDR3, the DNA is TGTGCCAGCAGCCCGGACCTAATGGGCGAGCAGTACTTC. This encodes CASSPDLMGEQYF. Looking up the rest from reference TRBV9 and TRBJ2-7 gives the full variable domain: DSGVTQTPKHLITATGQRVTLRCSPRSGDLSVYWYQQSLDQGLQFLIQYYNGEERAKGNILERFSAQQFPDLHSELNLSSLELGDSALYFCASSPDLMGEQYFGPGTRLTVT.

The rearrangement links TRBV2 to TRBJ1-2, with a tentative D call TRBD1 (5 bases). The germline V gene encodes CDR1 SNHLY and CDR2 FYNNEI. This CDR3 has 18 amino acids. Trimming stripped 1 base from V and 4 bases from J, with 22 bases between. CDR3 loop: CASSEGQGGRPGLYGYTF. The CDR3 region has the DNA TGTGCCAGCAGTGAAGGCCAGGGCGGACGACCGGGGCTCTATGGCTACACCTTC. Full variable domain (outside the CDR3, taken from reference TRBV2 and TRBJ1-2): EPEVTQTPSHQVTQMGQEVILRCVPISNHLYFYWYRQILGQKVEFLVSFYNNEISEKSEIFDDQFSVERPDGSNFTLKIRSTKLEDSAMYFCASSEGQGGRPGLYGYTFGSGTRLTVV.

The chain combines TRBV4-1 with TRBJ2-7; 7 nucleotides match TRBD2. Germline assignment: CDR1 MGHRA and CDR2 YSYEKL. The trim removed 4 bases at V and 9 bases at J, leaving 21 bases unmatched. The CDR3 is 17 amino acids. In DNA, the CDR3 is TGCGCCAGCAGCCCGAATCGACTAAGAGCTAGGACTAGGGGGCAGTACTTC. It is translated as CASSPNRLRARTRGQYF.

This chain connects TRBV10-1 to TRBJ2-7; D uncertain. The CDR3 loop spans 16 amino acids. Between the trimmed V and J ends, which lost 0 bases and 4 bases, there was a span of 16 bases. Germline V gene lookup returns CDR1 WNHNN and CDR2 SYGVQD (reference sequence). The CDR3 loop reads CASSESIGQPGYEQYF. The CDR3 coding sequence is TGCGCCAGCAGTGAGTCGATCGGGCAGCCCGGATACGAGCAGTACTTC.

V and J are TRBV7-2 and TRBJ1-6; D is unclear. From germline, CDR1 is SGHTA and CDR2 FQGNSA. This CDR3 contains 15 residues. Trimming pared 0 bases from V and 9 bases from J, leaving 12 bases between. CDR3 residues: CASSLATGLVSPLHF. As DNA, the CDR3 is TGTGCCAGCAGCTTAGCTACGGGATTGGTTTCACCCCTCCACTTT.